The next 18 T cell receptor beta chains were all read from a single sample in a study of CD8+CD57+ T cells in acquired aplastic anemia. All sequencing subjects had displayed CD8+CD57+ cell expansion on flow cytometry. Genomic DNA was employed as the template in profiling TCR beta VDJ and CDR3. Each CDR3 protein gets one entry after TCRdb re-called the reads with MiXCR. The profile shows 190,000 or so distinct CDR3 sequences, 48% of them singletons. Sequencing was carried out using sorted CD4+, CD8+, or CD8+CD57+ T cells (not recorded which) from PBMCs. The receptors stem from a human donor with aplastic anemia.

This clonotype was seen many times. V is TRBV5-1 and J is TRBJ2-5; perhaps D is TRBD1 or TRBD2 (6 bases each). Trimming stripped 0 bases from V and 4 bases from J, with 10 bases between. The V gene's germline CDR1 is SGHRS and CDR2 YFSETQ. The CDR3 has 14 residues. The CDR3 nucleotides read TGCGCCAGCAGCTTGGTCGGGGGCGCAGAGACCCAGTACTTC. Its translation: CASSLVGGAETQYF.

Concerning this clonotype: One end of the junction is discordant with germline, which a read error may explain. The chain couples TRBV29-1 to TRBJ2-2, with D perhaps TRBD1 or TRBD2 (6 bases each). The CDR3 sequence is 16 residues long. Per germline, CDR1 SQVTM and CDR2 ANQGSEA. The CDR3 region is CSVLTWTASYTGGLFF. Here the CDR3 DNA reads TGCAGCGTCCTCACTTGGACAGCAAGTTACACCGGGGGGCTGTTTTTT.

The genes are TRBV7-9 and TRBJ1-2; D not certain. This CDR3 is built from 13 residues. V lost 1 base to trimming and J lost 0 bases, with 3 bases between them. Germline values: CDR1 SEHNR, CDR2 FQNEAQ (reference sequence). The CDR3 bases are TGTGCCAGCAGCTTAGTGCCTAACTATGGCTACACCTTC. It yields the protein CASSLVPNYGYTF.

Many counts were recorded for this clonotype. The V gene is TRBV25-1, the J gene TRBJ1-1; D possibly corresponds to TRBD1 (5 bases). V was shortened by 10 bases and J by 1 base, with 16 bases between the two germline ends. The CDR3 is 14 amino acids. Germline V CDR1 and CDR2: MGHDK, SYGVNS. DNA of the CDR3: TGTGCCACCACAGCCGGGACCCCGAACACTGAAGCTTTCTTT. It is translated as CATTAGTPNTEAFF.

The sample holds a few counts of this clonotype. This chain connects TRBV7-6 to TRBJ2-7, with D unclear. Trimming took off 3 bases at V and 5 bases at J, with 2 bases between the two ends. The length of the CDR3 is 10 residues. The germline V gene has CDR1 SGHVS and CDR2 FNYEAQ. The CDR3 spells CASSLDEQYF. Here the CDR3 DNA reads TGTGCCAGCAGCTTGGACGAGCAGTACTTC.

This clonotype was observed at least ten times. The rearrangement joins TRBV6-1 to TRBJ1-5, with D unclear. Trimming left V 0 bases short and J 6 bases short, with 6 bases between. This CDR3 contains 13 residues. Per germline, CDR1 MNHNS and CDR2 SASEGT. Here the CDR3 reads CASSEASVQPQHF. DNA for the CDR3: TGTGCCAGCAGTGAAGCAAGTGTTCAGCCCCAGCATTTT.

This clonotype has more than one count but fewer than ten. The chain is built from TRBV27 and TRBJ2-7; D is ambiguous. This CDR3 spans 15 amino acids. V lost 1 base to trimming and J lost 0 bases, with 10 bases between them. The germline V gene has CDR1 MNHEY and CDR2 SMNVEV (reference sequence). The CDR3 here is CASSLFLGSSYEQYF. The DNA of the CDR3 is TGTGCCAGCAGTTTATTTTTGGGGTCCTCCTACGAGCAGTACTTC.

The table lists this clonotype with many counts. The J gene is TRBJ1-1, the V gene TRBV24-1; D gene ambiguous. The CDR3 runs to 13 residues. Germline values: CDR1 KGHDR, CDR2 SFDVKD. Trimming cost V 5 bases and J 1 base, with 7 bases left between them. The CDR3 nucleotides are TGTGCCACCAGTGGCAGGAGGAACACTGAAGCTTTCTTT. This gives the protein CATSGRRNTEAFF.

The chain couples TRBV20-1 to TRBJ2-5; 9 positions agree with TRBD2. This CDR3 has 16 residues. Germline values: CDR1 DFQATT, CDR2 SNEGSKA (reference sequence). Trimming at V came to 6 bases and at J to 5 bases, leaving 16 bases not matched to a gene. The CDR3 DNA sequence: TGCAGTGCCGCGGCGGTAGCGGGAGAAGGTGGCGAGACCCAGTACTTC. It translates to CSAAAVAGEGGETQYF.

This clonotype was seen once. The CDR3 end shows no conserved phenylalanine or tryptophan, and so a read error is likely. This chain connects TRBV2 to TRBJ1-2, with 8 bases fitting TRBD1. The V and J ends lost 7 bases and 2 bases, in that order; junction bases with no gene match: 9. This CDR3 comprises 15 residues. Germline V CDR1 and CDR2: SNHLY, FYNNEI. CDR3 coding DNA: TGTGCCAGCATACCCCAGACAGGGGCAAACTATGGCTACACCCTC. Its translation is CASIPQTGANYGYTL.

The chain carries TRBV7-8 and TRBJ2-2; 8 nucleotides align to TRBD1. V lost 3 bases to trimming and J lost 1 base; unmatched junction nucleotides: 4. The germline CDR1 and CDR2 sequences are SGHVS and FQNEAQ. The CDR3 length is 16 residues. The CDR3 region is CASSFTGTGNTGELFF. CDR3 DNA sequence: TGTGCCAGCAGCTTCACCGGGACAGGGAACACCGGGGAGCTGTTTTTT.

J is TRBJ2-3 and V is TRBV9; a possible D gene is TRBD1 (5 bases). V lost 0 bases to trimming and J lost 5 bases, with 13 bases between them. The length of the CDR3 is 15 residues. Per germline, CDR1 SGDLS and CDR2 YYNGEE. In DNA, the CDR3 is TGTGCCAGCAGCGTAGATGAAGGGGCGATAGATACGCAGTATTTT. As protein: CASSVDEGAIDTQYF.

With regard to this clonotype: A read error may be the cause here, since a much bigger clone is one base away. DNA of the CDR3: TGTGCCAGCAGTTACTCGAATGTAGTTCTCATATCCTACGAGCAGTACTTC. Its translation is CASSYSNVVLISYEQYF. The rearrangement links TRBV10-3 to TRBJ2-7; D ambiguous. The CDR3 consists of 17 residues. Germline CDR1 reads ENHRY; CDR2 reads SYGVKD.

This chain connects TRBV19 to TRBJ1-1, with D maybe TRBD1 (5 bases). The germline V gene has CDR1 LNHDA and CDR2 SQIVND (reference sequence). Trimming took 8 bases from V and 6 from J, leaving 22 bases between them. This CDR3 has 15 amino acids. The CDR3 DNA reads as TGTGCCAGTGTAACAGGATCAATCGGGTACGCTGAAGCTTTCTTT. Amino acids: CASVTGSIGYAEAFF.

The rearrangement joins TRBV11-1 to TRBJ1-3; D gene ambiguous. Germline V gene sequence: CDR1 SGHAT, CDR2 FQDESV (reference sequence). V shed 0 bases and J shed 2 bases, with 11 bases lying between them. The CDR3 loop spans 16 amino acids. The CDR3 DNA is TGTGCCAGCAGCTTAGCCCCTGATAGGGCTGGAAACACCATATATTTT. It is translated as CASSLAPDRAGNTIYF.

V and J are TRBV29-1 and TRBJ1-2; D unclear. The CDR3 length is 12 residues. Germline CDR1 reads SQVTM; CDR2 reads ANQGSEA. Trimming cost V 5 bases and J 12 bases, with 19 bases left between them. CDR3 sequence: CSVLGAHSGNTF. CDR3 DNA: TGCAGCGTTCTAGGAGCCCACTCTGGAAACACCTTC.

The rearrangement uses TRBV6-5 and TRBJ1-2, with D tentatively TRBD1 (5 bases). Germline V gives CDR1 MNHEY, CDR2 SVGAGI. CDR3 length: 17 amino acids. Trimming removed 4 bases at V and 4 bases at J, with 22 bases between. CDR3 amino acids: CASSSLSQALDIYGYTF. The CDR3 DNA sequence: TGTGCCAGCAGTTCCCTCTCACAGGCTTTGGATATCTATGGCTACACCTTC.

The rearrangement uses TRBV19 and TRBJ2-1, with 8 bases lining up with TRBD1. Unmatched junction bases numbered 2, after V lost 3 bases and J lost 10 bases. Per the germline V gene, CDR1 is LNHDA and CDR2 is SQIVND (reference sequence). The CDR3 length is 12 residues. The CDR3, as DNA: TGTGCCAGTAGTATGGGACAGGCAGAGCAGTTCTTC. Its translation is CASSMGQAEQFF.